This TCR beta chain was captured by sequencing in a study of blood T cell repertoires in COVID-19. About the study: Sources were T cells, B-cell-depleted T cells, or PBMCs; the material itself was cDNA or gDNA.

In the original workflow: Estimated nucleated cell counts came from reference gene primer amplification. The repertoire was sequenced with immunoSEQ multiplex PCR; TCRdb's copy has only in-frame clones and lacks some. V, J and clone size were drawn from that table, and D and trimming were deduced from the DNA. The sample contains about 200,000 clones, 86% of which appear only once. J lost 6 bases, V lost 6 bases, and 10 bases had no gene match. Germline CDR1 reads SGHRS; CDR2 reads YFSETQ. The CDR3 is 15 amino acids. The origin of this receptor is a man under 40 who had recovered from COVID-19. The sample was peripheral blood. V and J are TRBV5-1 and TRBJ2-7, with 12 bases identical to TRBD1. CDR3 in amino acids: CASTPMGTGGAEQYF. CDR3 coding DNA: TGCGCCAGCACCCCAATGGGGACAGGGGGCGCCGAGCAGTACTTC.